Listed here are 25 T cell receptor beta chains from one sample, sequenced in a study of blood T cell repertoires in COVID-19. Sequencing was performed with immunoSEQ multiplex PCR; in TCRdb, only in-frame clones are kept and a portion is missing. This sample yields about 210,000 clones, of which 86% are seen a single time; 0.7% to 0.95% belongs to the top ten. The specimen was peripheral blood. The receptors derive from a woman aged 70 to 79 with acute or convalescent COVID-19.

Only a few counts were recorded for this clone. Written as DNA, the CDR3 is TGTGCCAGTACCCCGGACACGGGGGGACGGACCCAGTACTTC. The encoded protein is CASTPDTGGRTQYF. The chain is built from TRBV19 and TRBJ2-5, with 7 bases that match TRBD2. Per the germline V gene, CDR1 is LNHDA and CDR2 is SQIVND (reference sequence). With 7 bases clipped from V and 7 bases from J, the junction kept 12 bases outside the gene matches. There are 14 residues in the CDR3.

This rearrangement joins TRBV7-9 to TRBJ1-6; 7 bases are shared with TRBD1. The CDR3 spans 14 residues. Germline V gives CDR1 SEHNR, CDR2 FQNEAQ (reference sequence). Germline trimming cut 5 bases from V and 10 bases from J; bases unmatched to any gene: 8. CDR3 residues: CASSPDRAQSPLHF. DNA of the CDR3: TGTGCCAGCAGCCCCGACAGGGCCCAGTCACCCCTCCACTTT.

The chain has TRBV6-5 and TRBJ2-7; D perhaps matches TRBD2 (6 bases). The CDR3 covers 13 residues. Per germline, CDR1 MNHEY and CDR2 SVGAGI. The germline V and J ends were trimmed by 5 bases and 0 bases, with 8 bases remaining between them. In DNA, the CDR3 is TGTGCCAGCAGTCGGGGGAGCTCCTACGAGCAGTACTTC. This codes for CASSRGSSYEQYF.

V gene TRBV16 combines with J gene TRBJ2-5; a possible D gene is TRBD1 (6 bases). With 4 bases removed from V and 5 bases from J, the gap between germline ends came to 14 bases. This CDR3 has 14 residues. Germline V gives CDR1 KGHSY, CDR2 FQNENV. This chain's CDR3 is CASSPSGVRETQYF. The DNA of the CDR3 is TGTGCCAGCAGCCCATCAGGGGTGAGGGAGACCCAGTACTTC.

The genes are TRBV2 and TRBJ2-7, with TRBD1 as a possible D gene (6 bases). The CDR3 sequence is 13 residues long. Germline-derived CDR1 and CDR2 are SNHLY and FYNNEI. V lost 6 bases to trimming and J lost 3 bases, with 12 bases between them. The CDR3 DNA is TGTGCCAGCAGAAGAACAGGGTACTACGAGCAGTACTTC. It codes for CASRRTGYYEQYF. Full variable domain (remainder filled in from reference TRBV2 and TRBJ2-7): EPEVTQTPSHQVTQMGQEVILRCVPISNHLYFYWYRQILGQKVEFLVSFYNNEISEKSEIFDDQFSVERPDGSNFTLKIRSTKLEDSAMYFCASRRTGYYEQYFGPGTRLTVT.

The chain recombines TRBV2 with TRBJ1-2; D is undetermined. Germline loops: CDR1 SNHLY, CDR2 FYNNEI. The CDR3 is 14 residues long. Trimming cost V 1 base and J 8 bases, with 14 bases left between them. DNA for the CDR3: TGTGCCAGCAGTGAAGGCAGGACCCGCGGGGGCTACACCTTC. Residues: CASSEGRTRGGYTF.

The chain links TRBV6-2 or TRBV6-3 to TRBJ1-1; D gene ambiguous. CDR3 length: 16 residues. CDR1 is MNHEY, CDR2 SVGEGT, per germline. Trimming left V 2 bases short and J 3 bases short, with 16 bases between. CDR3 in amino acids: CASSYLLGGADTEAFF. The CDR3 nucleotides read TGTGCCAGCAGTTACCTCCTCGGTGGAGCAGACACTGAAGCTTTCTTT.

V and J are TRBV24-1 and TRBJ2-3, with TRBD2 matching 14 bases. The CDR3 contains 16 residues. Germline CDR1 and CDR2: KGHDR and SFDVKD. The ends lost 4 bases at V and 5 bases at J; junction bases unmatched: 4. CDR3 protein: CATSDRGTSGRDTQYF. CDR3 coding DNA: TGTGCCACCAGTGACCGGGGGACTAGCGGGAGAGATACGCAGTATTTT.

The rearrangement joins TRBV3-1 (or the pseudogene TRBV3-2) to TRBJ1-2; TRBD1 matches at 7 bases. This CDR3 has 14 amino acids. Germline CDR1 LGHDT, CDR2 YNNKEL (reference sequence). With V trimmed by 0 bases and J by 7 bases, 5 bases remained unmatched. The CDR3 sequence is CASSQDRGVIGYTF. CDR3 coding DNA: TGTGCCAGCAGCCAAGACAGGGGGGTTATTGGCTACACCTTC.

This sequence joins TRBV5-1 and TRBJ1-6; no firm D call. Deletions cut 1 base from V and 7 bases from J, with 6 bases between. Germline lookup yields CDR1 SGHRS and CDR2 YFSETQ. The CDR3 totals 13 residues. The CDR3 reads CASSLNENSPLHF. The CDR3 region has the DNA TGCGCCAGCAGCTTGAATGAGAATTCACCCCTCCACTTT. Variable domain in full (rest from reference TRBV5-1 and TRBJ1-6): KAGVTQTPRYLIKTRGQQVTLSCSPISGHRSVSWYQQTPGQGLQFLFEYFSETQRNKGNFPGRFSGRQFSNSRSEMNVSTLELGDSALYLCASSLNENSPLHFGNGTRLTVT.

The chain employs TRBV7-9 and TRBJ2-7, with TRBD1 matching over 8 bases. This CDR3 has 13 residues. Per germline, CDR1 SEHNR and CDR2 FQNEAQ (reference sequence). V gave up 10 bases and J gave up 6 bases; unmatched junction bases: 11. The CDR3 reads CATDGRGQVEQYF. DNA for the CDR3: TGTGCCACGGACGGCAGGGGGCAGGTCGAGCAGTACTTC.

The V call is TRBV3-1 (or the pseudogene TRBV3-2), the J call TRBJ1-6; 8 nucleotides agree with TRBD1. There are 13 residues in the CDR3. With 8 bases clipped from V and 8 bases from J, the junction kept 5 bases outside the gene matches. Germline assignment: CDR1 LGHDT and CDR2 YNNKEL (reference sequence). Here the CDR3 DNA reads TGTGCCAGCTCGGACAGGGCGTATTCACCCCTCCACTTT. This encodes CASSDRAYSPLHF.

The J gene is TRBJ2-7, the V gene TRBV11-2, with D perhaps matching TRBD2 (6 bases). The CDR3 spans 15 residues. Germline values: CDR1 SGHAT, CDR2 FQNNGV. Trimming pared 2 bases from V and 2 bases from J, leaving 13 bases between. The CDR3 spells CASSLMGLPTYEQYF. The CDR3 DNA follows: TGTGCCAGCAGCTTAATGGGACTGCCAACCTACGAGCAGTACTTC.

CDR3 residues: CASSYEEYTEAFF. Here the CDR3 DNA reads TGTGCCAGCAGTTACGAGGAATACACTGAAGCTTTCTTT. The chain joins TRBV6-5 to TRBJ1-1; D call uncertain. The CDR3 has 13 residues. Trimming removed 2 bases from V and 3 bases from J, with 7 bases in between. CDR1 is MNHEY, CDR2 SVGAGI, per germline.

The chain carries TRBV19 and TRBJ1-6; D gene unclear. This CDR3 is built from 13 residues. Germline assignment: CDR1 LNHDA and CDR2 SQIVND (reference sequence). The chain's CDR3 is CAAGIEDDSPLHF. CDR3 nucleotide sequence: TGTGCAGCGGGAATTGAAGACGATTCACCCCTCCACTTT.

The V and J genes are TRBV11-2 and TRBJ2-5; D might be TRBD1 (6 bases). The CDR3 has 14 amino acids. Germline V CDR1 and CDR2: SGHAT, FQNNGV. The V end lost 3 bases, the J end lost 5 bases, and 13 bases lay between the germline ends. The CDR3 DNA reads TGTGCCAGCAGCTTCCTCCCCGGACAGGAGACCCAGTACTTC. The encoded protein is CASSFLPGQETQYF.

The chain is built from TRBV2 and TRBJ2-3; D not resolved. The V gene lost 1 base and the J gene lost 3 bases, with 8 bases spanning the gap. The CDR3 runs 14 residues. The germline gives CDR1 SNHLY, CDR2 FYNNEI. The CDR3, as DNA: TGTGCCAGCAGTGAAGACAGAACTACAGATACGCAGTATTTT. Translating it yields CASSEDRTTDTQYF.

The chain combines TRBV6-5 with TRBJ1-2; TRBD1 agrees at 10 bases. V was pared by 7 bases and J by 4 bases, with 6 bases of the junction left unmatched. Germline V CDR1 and CDR2: MNHEY, SVGAGI. The length of the CDR3 is 14 residues. This chain's CDR3 is CASKLTGGFYGYTF. The CDR3 DNA is TGTGCCAGCAAGTTGACAGGGGGCTTCTATGGCTACACCTTC.

The CDR3 region is CASSVVQGGRHGYTF. The CDR3 DNA is TGTGCCAGTAGTGTGGTACAGGGGGGGAGACATGGCTACACCTTC. V usage is TRBV19 and J usage is TRBJ1-2, with 8 bases that match TRBD1. Per the germline V gene, CDR1 is LNHDA and CDR2 is SQIVND (reference sequence). CDR3 length: 15 amino acids. Trimming took 5 bases from V and 6 from J; bases not matched to a gene: 11.

The chain has TRBV18 and TRBJ1-1; D gene ambiguous. Germline V gene lookup returns CDR1 KGHSH and CDR2 LQKENI. There are 12 residues in the CDR3. V was cut by 3 bases and J by 8 bases, with 10 bases left in between. CDR3 DNA: TGTGCCAGCTCACCCCCCGGACTGGAAGCTTTCTTT. Amino acid sequence: CASSPPGLEAFF.

This clone was seen more than once but under ten times. V gene TRBV5-1 combines with J gene TRBJ2-1; 8 nucleotides agree with TRBD1. CDR1 and CDR2 (germline): SGHRS, YFSETQ. Trimming cost V 0 bases and J 3 bases; bases outside gene matches: 2. The CDR3 covers 15 residues. This chain's CDR3 is CASSLEGQVYNEQFF. CDR3 coding DNA: TGCGCCAGCAGCTTGGAGGGACAGGTCTACAATGAGCAGTTCTTC.

This clone was seen once. J is TRBJ2-1 and V is TRBV7-8, with D possibly matching TRBD2 (6 bases). This CDR3 has 15 residues. The germline gives CDR1 SGHVS, CDR2 FQNEAQ. Trimming removed 4 bases from V and 5 bases from J, with 15 bases in between. DNA of the CDR3: TGTGCCAGCAGCTCCCGAGGGACTGGAAACAATGAGCAGTTCTTC. This encodes CASSSRGTGNNEQFF.

This clone was detected only once. The gene calls are TRBV27 and TRBJ1-1, with 8 bases fitting TRBD1. Looked up from germline, CDR1 is MNHEY and CDR2 is SMNVEV (reference sequence). The CDR3 is 15 amino acids. The ends lost 2 bases at V and 6 bases at J; junction bases unmatched: 8. The CDR3 DNA reads as TGTGCCAGCAGTTTAAGGCCGGGACAGGAGGCTGAAGCTTTCTTT. This gives the protein CASSLRPGQEAEAFF.

The V gene is TRBV25-1, the J gene TRBJ2-1; TRBD2 matches 9 bases. The ends lost 4 bases at V and 7 bases at J; junction bases unmatched: 5. The CDR3 spans 14 residues. Germline V gene lookup returns CDR1 MGHDK and CDR2 SYGVNS. In DNA form, the CDR3 reads TGTGCCAGCAGTGGACTAGCGGATGGGAATGAGCAGTTCTTC. This encodes CASSGLADGNEQFF.

This rearrangement joins TRBV10-1 to TRBJ1-5; 12 nucleotides agree with TRBD1. CDR3 length: 17 amino acids. The V gene's germline CDR1 is WNHNN and CDR2 SYGVQD (reference sequence). V was clipped by 5 bases and J by 2 bases; unmatched bases: 7. The CDR3 coding sequence is TGCGCCAGCAGTCCACGGGACAGGGGGCTGGGCAATCAGCCCCAGCATTTT. This sequence encodes CASSPRDRGLGNQPQHF.